This is a list of T cell receptor beta chains from one sample in a study of T cell repertoires in aging, cancer and after chemotherapy. TCRdb reprocessed the multiplex PCR reads via MiXCR and lists one record per CDR3 protein. The table has 9,500 to 15,000 distinct CDR3 sequences, approximately 31% seen once. Sequenced material: blood. These receptors originate from a human donor in good health. The donor label of this sample is uncertain. The CDR3 runs from the conserved cysteine through the conserved F or W. Fields, in order: J gene, D gene, clone size, V gene, CDR3 protein, CDR3 DNA. A D gene is named only where the DNA matches it firmly. The size of a clone is reported for some rows only, either as once, few or many, or as a class for expanded clones.

J gene: TRBJ1-1; D gene: NA; clone size: few; V gene: TRBV12-3/TRBV12-4; CDR3 protein: CASIKAGGVNTEAFF; CDR3 DNA: TGTGCCAGCATCAAAGCGGGGGGTGTGAACACTGAAGCTTTCTTT
J gene: TRBJ1-2; D gene: TRBD1; clone size: few; V gene: TRBV19; CDR3 protein: CASSITQGAYGYTF; CDR3 DNA: TGTGCCAGTAGTATAACCCAGGGGGCCTATGGCTACACCTTC
J gene: TRBJ1-1; D gene: NA; clone size: NA; V gene: TRBV30; CDR3 protein: CAWTRGPTNTEAFF; CDR3 DNA: TGTGCCTGGACCCGGGGCCCGACAAACACTGAAGCTTTCTTT
J gene: TRBJ1-1; D gene: NA; clone size: NA; V gene: TRBV7-3; CDR3 protein: CASSLTGRENTEAFF; CDR3 DNA: TGTGCCAGCAGCCTTACGGGACGGGAGAACACTGAAGCTTTCTTT
J gene: TRBJ1-5; D gene: NA; clone size: few; V gene: TRBV6-6; CDR3 protein: CASSWEGMGNQPQHF; CDR3 DNA: TGTGCCAGCAGTTGGGAGGGGATGGGCAATCAGCCCCAGCATTTT
J gene: TRBJ2-1; D gene: NA; clone size: medium-sized; V gene: TRBV5-5; CDR3 protein: CASSLEQGSYNEQFF; CDR3 DNA: TGTGCCAGCAGCTTGGAACAGGGTTCCTACAATGAGCAGTTCTTC
J gene: TRBJ2-5; D gene: TRBD1; clone size: NA; V gene: TRBV6-5; CDR3 protein: CASSDGTPGGTQYF; CDR3 DNA: TGTGCCAGCAGTGACGGGACACCAGGGGGGACCCAGTACTTC
J gene: TRBJ1-4; D gene: NA; clone size: NA; V gene: TRBV6-1; CDR3 protein: CASSEEIRVTNEKLFF; CDR3 DNA: TGTGCCAGCAGTGAAGAGATTCGGGTTACTAATGAAAAACTGTTTTTT
J gene: TRBJ1-6; D gene: TRBD1; clone size: NA; V gene: TRBV13; CDR3 protein: CASNRGDRGLSPLHF; CDR3 DNA: TGTGCCAGCAACCGAGGGGACAGGGGTCTTTCACCCCTCCACTTT
J gene: TRBJ2-4; D gene: NA; clone size: NA; V gene: TRBV6-5; CDR3 protein: CASSGDMGENIQYF; CDR3 DNA: TGTGCCAGCAGTGGTGATATGGGGGAAAACATTCAGTACTTC
J gene: TRBJ2-7; D gene: TRBD1; clone size: NA; V gene: TRBV7-2; CDR3 protein: CASSYRQGALYEQYF; CDR3 DNA: TGTGCCAGCAGCTACCGACAGGGGGCGCTTTACGAGCAGTACTTC
J gene: TRBJ2-1; D gene: NA; clone size: medium-sized; V gene: TRBV5-5; CDR3 protein: CASSAGSEYNEQFF; CDR3 DNA: TGTGCCAGCAGCGCGGGTTCGGAATACAATGAGCAGTTCTTC
J gene: TRBJ2-2; D gene: TRBD1; clone size: NA; V gene: TRBV7-9; CDR3 protein: CASSRLTGTGELFF; CDR3 DNA: TGTGCCAGCAGCCGACTGACAGGGACCGGGGAGCTGTTTTTT
J gene: TRBJ1-2; D gene: TRBD1; clone size: NA; V gene: TRBV7-6; CDR3 protein: CASSLDRGSGGYTF; CDR3 DNA: TGTGCCAGCAGCTTAGACAGGGGGTCGGGAGGCTACACCTTC
J gene: TRBJ1-1; D gene: NA; clone size: few; V gene: TRBV6-2/TRBV6-3; CDR3 protein: CASSYGLTNTEAFF; CDR3 DNA: TGTGCCAGCAGTTACGGCCTTACGAACACTGAAGCTTTCTTT
J gene: TRBJ2-7; D gene: TRBD1; clone size: medium-sized; V gene: TRBV29-1; CDR3 protein: CSVARDRGPYEQYF; CDR3 DNA: TGCAGCGTTGCACGGGACAGGGGGCCTTACGAGCAGTACTTC
J gene: TRBJ1-5; D gene: NA; clone size: NA; V gene: TRBV6-5; CDR3 protein: CASSVRDSNQPQHF; CDR3 DNA: TGTGCCAGCAGTGTCCGGGACTCAAATCAGCCCCAGCATTTT
J gene: TRBJ2-3; D gene: TRBD2; clone size: few; V gene: TRBV6-1; CDR3 protein: CASRDRLAGATDTQYF; CDR3 DNA: TGTGCCAGCAGGGATAGACTAGCGGGGGCCACAGATACGCAGTATTTT
J gene: TRBJ2-1; D gene: NA; clone size: few; V gene: TRBV19; CDR3 protein: CASSTPGRQTNEQFF; CDR3 DNA: TGTGCCAGTAGTACTCCGGGACGCCAGACCAATGAGCAGTTCTTC
J gene: TRBJ1-1; D gene: NA; clone size: NA; V gene: TRBV19; CDR3 protein: CASRTAATTEAFF; CDR3 DNA: TGTGCCAGTAGAACCGCGGCGACCACTGAAGCTTTCTTT
J gene: TRBJ1-6; D gene: TRBD1; clone size: few; V gene: TRBV27; CDR3 protein: CASRRPGQGFSPLHF; CDR3 DNA: TGTGCCAGCAGGAGACCGGGACAGGGGTTTTCACCCCTCCACTTT
J gene: TRBJ2-5; D gene: NA; clone size: few; V gene: TRBV12-3/TRBV12-4; CDR3 protein: CASSLDRATGGETQYF; CDR3 DNA: TGTGCCAGCAGTTTAGACAGGGCTACGGGGGGAGAGACCCAGTACTTC
J gene: TRBJ2-3; D gene: NA; clone size: few; V gene: TRBV19; CDR3 protein: CASSISRIDTQYF; CDR3 DNA: TGTGCCAGTAGTATAAGCCGGATAGATACGCAGTATTTT
J gene: TRBJ2-1; D gene: NA; clone size: NA; V gene: TRBV18; CDR3 protein: CASSPYWGRYNEQFF; CDR3 DNA: TGTGCCAGCTCACCATATTGGGGGCGCTACAATGAGCAGTTCTTC
J gene: TRBJ2-6; D gene: NA; clone size: NA; V gene: TRBV5-1; CDR3 protein: CASSLDASSGANVLTF; CDR3 DNA: TGCGCCAGCAGCTTGGATGCGAGTTCTGGGGCCAACGTCCTGACTTTC
J gene: TRBJ2-7; D gene: NA; clone size: few; V gene: TRBV5-6; CDR3 protein: CASSPWPGDLHEQYF; CDR3 DNA: TGTGCCAGCAGCCCGTGGCCAGGGGACCTCCACGAGCAGTACTTC
J gene: TRBJ1-1; D gene: TRBD1; clone size: NA; V gene: TRBV6-5; CDR3 protein: CASRNTGAKSEAFF; CDR3 DNA: TGTGCCAGCAGAAATACAGGGGCAAAGTCTGAAGCTTTCTTT
J gene: TRBJ1-4; D gene: NA; clone size: NA; V gene: TRBV6-5; CDR3 protein: CASSRTATNVKLFF; CDR3 DNA: TGTGCCAGCAGCCGGACGGCAACTAATGTAAAACTGTTTTTT
J gene: TRBJ1-2; D gene: TRBD1; clone size: NA; V gene: TRBV11-1; CDR3 protein: CASSAIGQAYGYTF; CDR3 DNA: TGTGCCAGCAGCGCCATTGGACAGGCCTATGGCTACACCTTC
J gene: TRBJ2-3; D gene: NA; clone size: few; V gene: TRBV6-1; CDR3 protein: CASSEGKGTDTQYF; CDR3 DNA: TGTGCCAGCAGTGAAGGGAAGGGAACAGATACGCAGTATTTT
J gene: TRBJ1-2; D gene: NA; clone size: NA; V gene: TRBV6-1; CDR3 protein: CASSEGGYYGYTF; CDR3 DNA: TGTGCCAGCAGTGAAGGGGGGTACTATGGCTACACCTTC
J gene: TRBJ1-4; D gene: TRBD1; clone size: NA; V gene: TRBV12-3/TRBV12-4; CDR3 protein: CASSLVPQGATNEKLFF; CDR3 DNA: TGTGCCAGCAGTTTAGTACCCCAGGGGGCAACTAATGAAAAACTGTTTTTT
J gene: TRBJ2-5; D gene: NA; clone size: NA; V gene: TRBV19; CDR3 protein: CASTTGLETQYF; CDR3 DNA: TGTGCCAGCACCACGGGGCTCGAGACCCAGTACTTC
J gene: TRBJ1-5; D gene: TRBD1; clone size: few; V gene: TRBV7-4; CDR3 protein: CASSRYTYDRGRNQPQHF; CDR3 DNA: TGTGCCAGCAGCCGCTATACCTACGACAGGGGGAGGAATCAGCCCCAGCATTTT
J gene: TRBJ1-2; D gene: NA; clone size: medium-sized; V gene: TRBV15; CDR3 protein: CATSVRADYGYTF; CDR3 DNA: TGTGCCACCAGCGTCAGGGCGGACTATGGCTACACCTTC
J gene: TRBJ2-1; D gene: NA; clone size: few; V gene: TRBV6-5; CDR3 protein: CASRRPGVGRNEQFF; CDR3 DNA: TGTGCCAGCAGGCGACCAGGGGTTGGAAGAAATGAGCAGTTCTTC
J gene: TRBJ1-2; D gene: NA; clone size: NA; V gene: TRBV12-3/TRBV12-4; CDR3 protein: CASSLKTTGYTF; CDR3 DNA: TGTGCCAGCAGTTTAAAGACAACTGGCTACACCTTC
J gene: TRBJ1-1; D gene: NA; clone size: NA; V gene: TRBV5-6; CDR3 protein: CASSLARKKVQFTEAFF; CDR3 DNA: TGTGCCAGCAGCTTGGCCAGGAAGAAAGTACAGTTTACTGAAGCTTTCTTT
J gene: TRBJ2-3; D gene: TRBD2; clone size: NA; V gene: TRBV6-4; CDR3 protein: CASSDSSGGATQYF; CDR3 DNA: TGTGCCAGCAGTGACTCGAGCGGGGGGGCTACGCAGTATTTT
J gene: TRBJ1-2; D gene: NA; clone size: NA; V gene: TRBV20-1; CDR3 protein: CSASPNYGYTF; CDR3 DNA: TGCAGTGCTAGCCCTAACTATGGCTACACCTTC
J gene: TRBJ2-5; D gene: NA; clone size: NA; V gene: TRBV7-2; CDR3 protein: CASSQDLAVAVPFF; CDR3 DNA: TGTGCCAGCAGCCAAGATCTTGCGGTAGCTGTTCCGTTCTTC
J gene: TRBJ2-5; D gene: TRBD2; clone size: NA; V gene: TRBV12-3/TRBV12-4; CDR3 protein: CASSLGYGTSGGTETLYF; CDR3 DNA: TGTGCCAGCAGTTTAGGTTATGGGACTAGCGGGGGGACGGAGACCCTGTACTTC
J gene: TRBJ1-2; D gene: NA; clone size: NA; V gene: TRBV18; CDR3 protein: CASSRDTLSYGYTF; CDR3 DNA: TGTGCCAGCTCCCGGGACACTTTGAGCTATGGCTACACCTTC
J gene: TRBJ2-5; D gene: NA; clone size: NA; V gene: TRBV6-1; CDR3 protein: CASSEGQGEGETQYF; CDR3 DNA: TGTGCCAGCAGTGAAGGGCAGGGGGAGGGAGAGACCCAGTACTTC
J gene: TRBJ2-2; D gene: TRBD1; clone size: NA; V gene: TRBV6-5; CDR3 protein: CASSDGTGETGELFF; CDR3 DNA: TGTGCCAGCAGTGACGGGACAGGGGAAACCGGGGAGCTGTTTTTT
J gene: TRBJ2-3; D gene: NA; clone size: medium-sized; V gene: TRBV6-4; CDR3 protein: CASSDSGGPDTQYF; CDR3 DNA: TGTGCCAGCAGTGACTCGGGGGGGCCAGATACGCAGTATTTT